These 14 T cell receptor beta chains share one sample of origin, sequenced in a study of T cells after yellow fever vaccination. TCRdb processed the 5' RACE reads anew with MiXCR; each CDR3 protein has one entry. The sample carries some 350,000 distinct CDR3 sequences, about 6.2% recorded once. The source material was PBMCs, sampled 5 days after the yellow fever booster vaccination. These receptors were taken from a man aged 25 to 40 who received the YFV17D yellow fever vaccine.

This clonotype came up many times. The chain combines TRBV7-6 with TRBJ2-1; 11 positions match TRBD2. Trimming cost V 5 bases and J 8 bases; bases outside gene matches: 8. The CDR3 runs 15 residues. Germline V gene data show CDR1 as SGHVS and CDR2 as FNYEAQ. The CDR3: CASSPRLAGKYEQFF. In DNA form, the CDR3 reads TGTGCCAGCAGCCCTAGACTAGCGGGAAAATATGAGCAGTTCTTC.

This clonotype came up a few times. The chain uses TRBV20-1 and TRBJ1-2; D gene ambiguous. CDR1 and CDR2 (germline): DFQATT, SNEGSKA (reference sequence). V was pared by 7 bases and J by 8 bases, with 17 bases between. This CDR3 is built from 12 residues. CDR3 in amino acids: CSGRYGNEGYTF. As DNA, the CDR3 is TGCAGTGGGCGGTACGGAAATGAAGGCTACACCTTC.

This clonotype was recorded at least ten times. This rearrangement joins TRBV6-5 to TRBJ2-3; tentative D call: TRBD2 (6 bases). Germline assignment: CDR1 MNHEY and CDR2 SVGAGI. The V end lost 4 bases, the J end lost 1 base, and 15 bases lay between the germline ends. This CDR3 has 16 residues. CDR3 coding DNA: TGTGCCAGCAGTTCTTTAGCGGAGATGGGCACAGATACGCAGTATTTT. It translates to CASSSLAEMGTDTQYF.

The chain combines TRBV20-1 with TRBJ2-1; 10 bases align to TRBD2. Germline CDR1 DFQATT, CDR2 SNEGSKA (reference sequence). J lost 4 bases, V lost 3 bases, and 9 bases had no gene match. The length of the CDR3 is 16 residues. The CDR3 DNA sequence: TGCAGTGCTAGTCAAGCTAGCGGGAGATCTTACAATGAGCAGTTCTTC. This encodes CSASQASGRSYNEQFF.

In its sample, this clonotype was seen a few times. The CDR3 DNA follows: TGTGCCAGCAGCGGTGATACTAGCCCGGGACCCCAGTTCTTC. This gives the protein CASSGDTSPGPQFF. This sequence joins TRBV14 and TRBJ2-1; tentative D call: TRBD2 (6 bases). V lost 5 bases and J lost 13, with 21 bases in between. Looked up from germline, CDR1 is SGHDN and CDR2 is FVKESK. The CDR3 is made up of 14 amino acids.

There are a few counts of this clonotype. The gene calls are TRBV6-1 and TRBJ1-1, with TRBD1 matching over 8 bases. Trimming at V came to 8 bases and at J to 1 base, leaving 6 bases not matched to a gene. Looked up from germline, CDR1 is MNHNS and CDR2 is SASEGT. The CDR3 is 14 amino acids. Written as DNA, the CDR3 is TGTGCCAGCTCCAGGGGGCGCGGGAACACTGAAGCTTTCTTT. Amino acid sequence: CASSRGRGNTEAFF.

At least ten counts were recorded for this clonotype. The chain recombines TRBV20-1 with TRBJ2-3; unclear D gene. Germline-derived CDR1 and CDR2 are DFQATT and SNEGSKA (reference sequence). V lost 6 bases and J 3 bases, leaving 7 bases between the germline ends. The length of the CDR3 is 11 residues. The CDR3 DNA sequence: TGCAGTGCGGGGAAAACAGATACGCAGTATTTT. Translating gives CSAGKTDTQYF.

This clonotype was counted many times. The J gene is TRBJ2-3, the V gene TRBV5-1; TRBD1 matches 8 bases. V shed 3 bases and J 5 bases; nucleotides not matched to a gene: 5. From germline, CDR1 is SGHRS and CDR2 YFSETQ. CDR3 length equals 14 residues. The CDR3 region is CASSSGQGQDTQYF. In nucleotides, the CDR3 is TGCGCCAGCAGCTCAGGACAGGGTCAAGATACGCAGTATTTT.

This clonotype was counted only a few times. The chain recombines TRBV14 with TRBJ2-1; the D is unclear. CDR1 is SGHDN, CDR2 FVKESK, per germline. V was cut by 0 bases and J by 5 bases, with 11 bases left in between. The CDR3 covers 15 residues. The CDR3 protein is CASSQERLGHNEQFF. CDR3 nucleotide sequence: TGTGCCAGCAGCCAAGAGCGGCTAGGTCACAATGAGCAGTTCTTC. Using reference TRBV14 and TRBJ2-1 for the parts outside the CDR3, the full variable domain is EAGVTQFPSHSVIEKGQTVTLRCDPISGHDNLYWYRRVMGKEIKFLLHFVKESKQDESGMPNNRFLAERTGGTYSTLKVQPAELEDSGVYFCASSQERLGHNEQFFGPGTRLTVL.

This clonotype has more than one count but fewer than ten. The chain employs TRBV28 and TRBJ2-1, with 10 bases aligning to TRBD2. J was trimmed by 6 bases and V by 5 bases; bases with no gene match: 4. The CDR3 has 14 amino acids. Germline assignment: CDR1 MDHEN and CDR2 SYDVKM. The CDR3 nucleotides are TGTGCCAGCAGTCCGGGACTAGCGTCCAATGAGCAGTTCTTC. Its translation: CASSPGLASNEQFF.

This clonotype has a count of ten or more. The rearrangement links TRBV7-2 to TRBJ2-7; D not certain. The germline CDR1 and CDR2 sequences are SGHTA and FQGNSA. With 4 bases removed from V and 7 bases from J, the gap between germline ends came to 20 bases. There are 15 residues in the CDR3. The CDR3 protein is CASSSSGRTSWEQYF. The CDR3 nucleotides are TGTGCCAGCAGCTCCTCCGGCCGTACCTCATGGGAGCAGTACTTC.

Of note for this clonotype: A much larger clone lies a single base off, so this may be a read error. The V gene is TRBV24-1, the J gene TRBJ2-2, with D unresolved. Germline V gives CDR1 KGHDR, CDR2 SFDVKD. CDR3 length: 13 residues. The V gene lost 4 bases and the J gene lost 9 bases, with 11 bases spanning the gap. CDR3: CATSEFSARELFF. CDR3 bases: TGTGCCACCAGTGAGTTTTCGGCCAGGGAGCTGTTTTTT.

This clonotype was seen repeatedly, ten times or more. The CDR3 nucleotides read TGCGCCAGCAGCCGGGGCGGACAGGTCCCCTTCTACGAGCAGTACTTC. Its protein is CASSRGGQVPFYEQYF. This rearrangement joins TRBV5-1 to TRBJ2-7, with 7 bases that match TRBD1. Germline lookup yields CDR1 SGHRS and CDR2 YFSETQ. CDR3 length equals 16 residues. V lost 4 bases and J lost 3; bases outside the gene matches: 13.

The chain has TRBV2 and TRBJ2-1; the D call may be TRBD1 or TRBD2 (5 bases each). The germline gives CDR1 SNHLY, CDR2 FYNNEI. V was pared by 6 bases and J by 5 bases, with 20 bases between. CDR3 size: 16 residues. This CDR3 is CASRYQTGTNNNEQFF. In nucleotides, the CDR3 is TGTGCCAGCAGGTATCAAACCGGGACCAATAACAATGAGCAGTTCTTC.